Following are 25 T cell receptor beta chains from one sample sequenced in a study of T cell changes during pregnancy in multiple sclerosis. Assay used: immunoSEQ multiplex PCR; TCRdb lists only in-frame clones, some missing. The sample has some 30,000 clones, roughly 87% seen once; the top ten hold around 8.2%. The sequences come from CD8+ T cells from peripheral blood mononuclear cells, collected before pregnancy. Source of these receptors: a female donor with multiple sclerosis, enrolled in a pregnancy study.

The chain joins TRBV12-5 to TRBJ2-1; the match to TRBD2 covers 12 bases. The CDR3 runs to 14 residues. Germline V gene lookup returns CDR1 LGHNT and CDR2 FRNRAP. V shed 7 bases and J 2 bases; nucleotides not matched to a gene: 0. CDR3: CASASGGAYNEQFF. Here the CDR3 DNA reads TGTGCTAGTGCTAGCGGGGGGGCCTACAATGAGCAGTTCTTC.

The chain has TRBV5-1 and TRBJ2-2; D is unclear. V was clipped by 4 bases and J by 10 bases, with 8 bases between them. The CDR3 totals 11 residues. CDR1 and CDR2 (germline): SGHRS, YFSETQ. CDR3 residues: CASSLAQELFF. The DNA for the CDR3 is TGCGCCAGCAGCCTGGCCCAGGAGCTGTTTTTT. The full variable domain, completed using reference TRBV5-1 and TRBJ2-2, is KAGVTQTPRYLIKTRGQQVTLSCSPISGHRSVSWYQQTPGQGLQFLFEYFSETQRNKGNFPGRFSGRQFSNSRSEMNVSTLELGDSALYLCASSLAQELFFGEGSRLTVL.

The chain uses TRBV10-3 and TRBJ2-1; TRBD1 agrees at 8 bases. The CDR3 totals 16 residues. Germline V lookup: CDR1 ENHRY, CDR2 SYGVKD. Unmatched junction bases numbered 10, after V lost 4 bases and J lost 5 bases. CDR3 loop: CAISGNRDRNNNEQFF. In DNA form, the CDR3 reads TGTGCCATCAGTGGAAACCGGGACAGGAATAACAATGAGCAGTTCTTC.

In this sample, this clone turned up many times. This sequence joins TRBV6-4 and TRBJ2-1; 10 positions agree with TRBD1. This CDR3 has 15 residues. The trim removed 0 bases at V and 6 bases at J, leaving 2 bases unmatched. Germline V gives CDR1 MRHNA, CDR2 SNTAGT. The DNA of the CDR3 is TGTGCCAGCAGTGACTCAGGGACAGGGGTCAATGAGCAGTTCTTC. Protein sequence: CASSDSGTGVNEQFF.

The V gene is TRBV19, the J gene TRBJ2-5; a possible D gene is TRBD1 (6 bases). Germline CDR1 is LNHDA and CDR2 is SQIVND (reference sequence). Trimming removed 7 bases from V and 4 bases from J, with 16 bases in between. The CDR3 is made up of 14 amino acids. This CDR3 reads CASMDSRGGETQYF. The CDR3 coding sequence is TGTGCCAGTATGGACAGCCGAGGGGGAGAGACCCAGTACTTC.

CDR3 coding DNA: TGCGCCAGCAGCCAAGACCTTAGCGGGGGGGTTGGCGAGCAGTACTTC. Protein sequence: CASSQDLSGGVGEQYF. V usage is TRBV4-3 and J usage is TRBJ2-7, with 11 bases matching TRBD2. Germline CDR1 is LGHNA and CDR2 is YSLEER. J was trimmed by 6 bases and V by 0 bases; bases with no gene match: 7. The CDR3 consists of 16 residues.

This clone was counted a few times. The rearrangement uses TRBV10-2 and TRBJ1-1; 8 nucleotides match TRBD1. Germline CDR1 WSHSY, CDR2 SAAADI. J lost 9 bases, V lost 4 bases, and 4 bases had no gene match. This CDR3 has 12 residues. CDR3 in amino acids: CASSGQGAQAFF. DNA of the CDR3: TGCGCCAGCAGTGGTCAGGGGGCACAAGCTTTCTTT.

The CDR3 coding sequence is TGTGCCAGCACTCCAATAGGGGCAGGGTTGAGTGCCGGGGAGCTGTTTTTT. It encodes CASTPIGAGLSAGELFF. V is TRBV28 and J is TRBJ2-2; TRBD1 might be the D (5 bases). This CDR3 contains 17 residues. Germline values: CDR1 MDHEN, CDR2 SYDVKM. V was cut by 7 bases and J by 6 bases, with 24 bases left in between.

The chain joins TRBV6-4 to TRBJ2-1; TRBD2 matches at 8 bases. The CDR3 spans 17 residues. Germline loops: CDR1 MRHNA, CDR2 SNTAGT. V lost 3 bases, J lost 9 bases, and 16 bases stayed unmatched. CDR3 protein: CASSERGSGTPTSEQFF. CDR3 coding DNA: TGTGCCAGCAGTGAGAGGGGTAGCGGGACTCCCACGAGTGAGCAGTTCTTC.

The chain carries TRBV23-1 and TRBJ1-6, with D unclear. TRBV23-1 is an open reading frame, and its role is uncertain. The CDR3 totals 11 residues. The ends were cut back, 4 bases at V and 13 bases at J, with 8 bases in the middle. The CDR3 sequence: CASSPRVPLHF. The CDR3 nucleotides are TGCGCCAGCAGTCCCCGGGTCCCCCTCCACTTT.

The chain joins TRBV9 to TRBJ2-7; 12 bases line up with TRBD2. This CDR3 spans 15 amino acids. V shed 3 bases, J shed 1 base, and the junction held 2 bases outside the gene matches. Germline V gene data show CDR1 as SGDLS and CDR2 as YYNGEE. The CDR3 bases are TGTGCCAGCAGCGCCGGACTAGCGGGATCCTACGAGCAGTACTTC. Residues: CASSAGLAGSYEQYF.

The rearrangement joins TRBV30 to TRBJ2-7, with D maybe TRBD1 (6 bases). Germline values: CDR1 GTSNPN, CDR2 SVGIG (reference sequence). The CDR3 extends over 12 amino acids. The germline V and J ends were trimmed by 1 base and 3 bases, with 7 bases remaining between them. For the CDR3, the DNA is TGTGCCTGGAGTGCACAGGGCTACGAGCAGTACTTC. Its translation: CAWSAQGYEQYF.

This clone came up once. This chain uses TRBV11-2 with TRBJ2-7, with D maybe TRBD1 (8 bases). Germline V gene lookup returns CDR1 SGHAT and CDR2 FQNNGV. The CDR3 is 15 amino acids. Trimming took off 5 bases at V and 5 bases at J, with 19 bases between the two ends. CDR3 in DNA: TGTGCCAGCAGCACGCTACAGGGGGAGGGGGACGAGCAGTACTTC. Translating gives CASSTLQGEGDEQYF.

V gene TRBV28 combines with J gene TRBJ2-7, with TRBD1 matching over 8 bases. Germline values: CDR1 MDHEN, CDR2 SYDVKM. J lost 3 bases, V lost 7 bases, and 8 bases had no gene match. This CDR3 is 14 amino acids long. In DNA form, the CDR3 reads TGTGCCAGCAATTTTCTCGGACAGGGCTACGAGCAGTACTTC. Residues: CASNFLGQGYEQYF.

The V and J genes are TRBV9 and TRBJ2-3; 12 bases agree with TRBD2. Trimming cost V 4 bases and J 2 bases; bases outside gene matches: 8. The CDR3 is 17 amino acids. Germline V lookup: CDR1 SGDLS, CDR2 YYNGEE. This CDR3 is CASSPRRTSGVTDTQYF. CDR3 DNA: TGTGCCAGCAGCCCGAGGAGGACTAGCGGGGTCACAGATACGCAGTATTTT.

The genes are TRBV7-3 and TRBJ2-1; D call uncertain. CDR3 length: 14 residues. V gave up 0 bases and J gave up 7 bases, with 10 bases separating them. The germline CDR1 and CDR2 sequences are SGHTA and FQGTGA. The CDR3 region has the DNA TGTGCCAGCAGCTTAACTGGGTCGGGTAATGAGCAGTTCTTC. This encodes CASSLTGSGNEQFF. The whole variable domain, remainder taken from reference TRBV7-3 and TRBJ2-1, is GAGVSQTPSNKVTEKGKYVELRCDPISGHTALYWYRQSLGQGPEFLIYFQGTGAADDSGLPNDRFFAVRPEGSVSTLKIQRTERGDSAVYLCASSLTGSGNEQFFGPGTRLTVL.

The genes are TRBV6-1 and TRBJ2-6; D is uncertain. V lost 1 base and J 0 bases, leaving 4 bases between the germline ends. The CDR3 length is 15 residues. Germline V lookup: CDR1 MNHNS, CDR2 SASEGT. CDR3 DNA sequence: TGTGCCAGCAGTGAAGATCTCTCTGGGGCCAACGTCCTGACTTTC. This gives the protein CASSEDLSGANVLTF.

This chain uses TRBV19 with TRBJ2-2; possibly TRBD2 for D (5 bases). This CDR3 comprises 15 residues. Looked up from germline, CDR1 is LNHDA and CDR2 is SQIVND (reference sequence). With 5 bases removed from V and 2 bases from J, the gap between germline ends came to 12 bases. The CDR3 DNA reads TGTGCCAGTAGTCCGTCCAGCGGAAACACCGGGGAGCTGTTTTTT. Protein: CASSPSSGNTGELFF.

The chain employs TRBV27 and TRBJ1-2; 7 bases map to TRBD1. The CDR3 extends over 14 amino acids. V was clipped by 6 bases and J by 4 bases; unmatched bases: 8. CDR1 and CDR2 (germline): MNHEY, SMNVEV (reference sequence). The CDR3 nucleotides read TGTGCCAGCAGACACCAAGGGACAGCCTATGGCTACACCTTC. Translation gives CASRHQGTAYGYTF.

The DNA of the CDR3 is TGTGCCAGCAGCTTAGTGGCTAGCGGGGGCCCGATCCAAGAGACCCAGTACTTC. Amino acids: CASSLVASGGPIQETQYF. The chain joins TRBV7-2 to TRBJ2-5; 10 nucleotides agree with TRBD2. Germline V gene data show CDR1 as SGHTA and CDR2 as FQGNSA. V trimming: 1 base; J trimming: 1 base; junction bases outside the gene matches: 9. The CDR3 is made up of 18 amino acids.

The chain carries TRBV27 and TRBJ2-7; a possible D gene is TRBD2 (6 bases). V gave up 2 bases and J gave up 4 bases, with 27 bases separating them. The CDR3 consists of 19 residues. Germline lookup yields CDR1 MNHEY and CDR2 SMNVEV (reference sequence). The CDR3 sequence: CASSLTPPVSPGVEYEQYF. CDR3 DNA sequence: TGTGCCAGCAGTTTAACCCCCCCCGTCTCTCCGGGGGTTGAATACGAGCAGTACTTC.

V and J are TRBV4-3 and TRBJ1-2; no firm D call. This CDR3 region has 14 residues. Germline V gives CDR1 LGHNA, CDR2 YSLEER. Trimming stripped 1 base from V and 7 bases from J, with 13 bases between. The CDR3 bases are TGCGCCAGCAGCCAAGGGCGCGGGATGGGTGGCTACACCTTC. This translates into CASSQGRGMGGYTF.

This clone came up once. The rearrangement links TRBV11-1 to TRBJ2-1; D gene uncertain. The CDR3 sequence is 14 residues long. Germline CDR1 reads SGHAT; CDR2 reads FQDESV (reference sequence). Between the trimmed V and J ends, which lost 1 base and 4 bases, there was a span of 8 bases. CDR3 amino acids: CASSLEQPYNEQFF. The CDR3 DNA reads TGTGCCAGCAGCTTAGAACAGCCGTACAATGAGCAGTTCTTC.

The chain links TRBV7-6 to TRBJ2-7; 11 bases map to TRBD2. V trimming: 4 bases; J trimming: 5 bases; junction bases outside the gene matches: 10. Germline CDR1 SGHVS, CDR2 FNYEAQ. CDR3 length equals 16 residues. CDR3 amino acids: CASSSGTSGSFDEQYF. CDR3 in DNA: TGTGCCAGCAGCTCCGGGACTAGCGGTTCATTTGACGAGCAGTACTTC.

The genes are TRBV10-3 and TRBJ1-6, with a possible D match to TRBD1 (6 bases). Trimming shortened V by 0 bases and J by 3 bases, and 12 bases separated the two germline ends. Per the germline V gene, CDR1 is ENHRY and CDR2 is SYGVKD. The CDR3 spans 17 residues. CDR3 DNA: TGTGCCATCAGTGAGTCGGGCAGGGGAGACTATAATTCACCCCTCCACTTT. It encodes CAISESGRGDYNSPLHF.